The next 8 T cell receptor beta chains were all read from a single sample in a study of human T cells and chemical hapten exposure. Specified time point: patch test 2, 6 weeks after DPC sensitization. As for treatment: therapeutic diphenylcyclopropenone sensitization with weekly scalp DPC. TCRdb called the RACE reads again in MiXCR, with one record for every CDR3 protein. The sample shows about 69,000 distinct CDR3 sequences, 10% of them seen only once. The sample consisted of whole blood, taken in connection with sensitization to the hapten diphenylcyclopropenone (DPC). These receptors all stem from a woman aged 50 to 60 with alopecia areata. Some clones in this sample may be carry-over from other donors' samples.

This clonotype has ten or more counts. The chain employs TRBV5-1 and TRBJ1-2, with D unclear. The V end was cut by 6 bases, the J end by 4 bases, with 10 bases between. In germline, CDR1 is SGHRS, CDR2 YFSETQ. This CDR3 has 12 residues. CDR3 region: CASKWTIYGYTF. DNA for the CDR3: TGCGCCAGCAAATGGACGATCTATGGCTACACCTTC.

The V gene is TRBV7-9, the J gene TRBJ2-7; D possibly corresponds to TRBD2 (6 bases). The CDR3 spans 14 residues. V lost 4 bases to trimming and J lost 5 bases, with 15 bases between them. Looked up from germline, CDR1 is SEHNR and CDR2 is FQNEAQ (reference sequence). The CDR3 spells CASSSPRDPHEQYF. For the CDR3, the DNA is TGTGCCAGCAGCTCTCCGCGGGACCCCCACGAGCAGTACTTC.

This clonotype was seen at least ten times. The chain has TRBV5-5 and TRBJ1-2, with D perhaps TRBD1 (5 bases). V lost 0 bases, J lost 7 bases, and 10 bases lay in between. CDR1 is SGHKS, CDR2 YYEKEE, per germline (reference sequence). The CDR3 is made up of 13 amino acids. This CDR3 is CASSLAAGTGYTF. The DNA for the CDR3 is TGTGCCAGCAGCTTGGCGGCAGGGACTGGCTACACCTTC.

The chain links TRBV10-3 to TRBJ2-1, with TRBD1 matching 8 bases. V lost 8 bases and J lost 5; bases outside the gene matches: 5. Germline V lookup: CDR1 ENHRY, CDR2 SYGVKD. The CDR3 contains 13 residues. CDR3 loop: CAIRQGSDNEQFF. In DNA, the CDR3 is TGTGCCATCCGACAGGGGTCGGACAATGAGCAGTTCTTC.

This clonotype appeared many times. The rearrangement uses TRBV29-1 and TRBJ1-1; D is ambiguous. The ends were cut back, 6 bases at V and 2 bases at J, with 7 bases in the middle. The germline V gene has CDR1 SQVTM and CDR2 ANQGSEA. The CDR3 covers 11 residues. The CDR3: CSVSINTEAFF. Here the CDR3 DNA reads TGCAGCGTGTCAATCAACACTGAAGCTTTCTTT. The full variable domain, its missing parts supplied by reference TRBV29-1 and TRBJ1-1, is SAVISQKPSRDICQRGTSLTIQCQVDSQVTMMFWYRQQPGQSLTLIATANQGSEATYESGFVIDKFPISRPNLTFSTLTVSNMSPEDSSIYLCSVSINTEAFFGQGTRLTVV.

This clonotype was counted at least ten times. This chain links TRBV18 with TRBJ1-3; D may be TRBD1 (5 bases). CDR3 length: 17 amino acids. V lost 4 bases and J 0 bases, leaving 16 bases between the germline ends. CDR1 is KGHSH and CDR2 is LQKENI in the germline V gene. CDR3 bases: TGTGCCAGCTCACGAGATGGTTGGGACGGCTCTGGAAACACCATATATTTT. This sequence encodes CASSRDGWDGSGNTIYF.

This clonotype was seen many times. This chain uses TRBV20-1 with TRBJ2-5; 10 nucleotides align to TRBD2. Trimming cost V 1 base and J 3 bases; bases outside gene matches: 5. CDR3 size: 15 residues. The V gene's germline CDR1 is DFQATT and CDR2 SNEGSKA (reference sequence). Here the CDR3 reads CSARVLAGKKETQYF. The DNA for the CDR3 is TGCAGTGCTAGAGTACTAGCGGGGAAAAAAGAGACCCAGTACTTC.

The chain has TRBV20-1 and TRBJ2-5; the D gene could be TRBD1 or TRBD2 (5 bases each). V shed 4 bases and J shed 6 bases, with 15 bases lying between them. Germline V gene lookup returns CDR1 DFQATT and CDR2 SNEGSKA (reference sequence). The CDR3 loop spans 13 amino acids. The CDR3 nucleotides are TGCAGTGCTAAAGAGGGGAGAAGAAAGACCCAGTACTTC. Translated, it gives CSAKEGRRKTQYF.